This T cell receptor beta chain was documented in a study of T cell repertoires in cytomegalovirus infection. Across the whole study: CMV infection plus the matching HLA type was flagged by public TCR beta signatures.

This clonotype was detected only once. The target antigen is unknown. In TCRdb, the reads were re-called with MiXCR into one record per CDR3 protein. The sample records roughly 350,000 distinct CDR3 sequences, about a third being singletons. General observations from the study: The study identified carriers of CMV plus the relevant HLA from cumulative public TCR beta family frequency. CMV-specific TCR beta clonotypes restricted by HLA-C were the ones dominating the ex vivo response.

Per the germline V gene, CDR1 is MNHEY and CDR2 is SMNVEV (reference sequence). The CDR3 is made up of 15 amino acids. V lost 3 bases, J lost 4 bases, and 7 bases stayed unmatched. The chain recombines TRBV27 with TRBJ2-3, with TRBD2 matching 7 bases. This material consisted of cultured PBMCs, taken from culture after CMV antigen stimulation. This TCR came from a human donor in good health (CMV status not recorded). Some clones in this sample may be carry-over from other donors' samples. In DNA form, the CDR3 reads TGTGCCAGCAGTTTTATTGGGGAGGGGTCAGATACGCAGTATTTT. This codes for CASSFIGEGSDTQYF.